A single count supports the clone carrying this T cell receptor (beta chain). The source of the sample is a study of cytomegalovirus exposure and HLA in healthy donors. About the research overall: The 90 to 150 validation repertoires, a later analysis reported, used the same platform as the 550 to 700 repertoires from the first cohort.

Only in-frame clones appear in the TCRdb table, and some are missing; sequencing was by immunoSEQ multiplex PCR. The sample shows about 130,000 clones, nearly 90% of them seen only once. The CDR3 has 12 residues. Between the trimmed V and J ends, which lost 10 bases and 4 bases, there was a span of 13 bases. CDR1 and CDR2 (germline): MNHNS, SASEGT. This TCR derives from a woman between 18 and 29 years old in good health and CMV-seronegative. The V gene is TRBV6-1, the J gene TRBJ1-2; TRBD1 is a possible D gene (5 bases). The sample taken for sequencing was PBMCs. Here the CDR3 reads CAMRAGLYGYTF. The CDR3, as DNA: TGTGCCATGCGCGCGGGGCTCTATGGCTACACCTTC.